This T cell receptor (beta chain) emerged from a study of identical twins. The CDR3 totals 19 residues. CDR1 KGHDR and CDR2 SFDVKD come from the germline V gene. TCRdb used MiXCR to reprocess the 5' RACE reads, holding one entry per CDR3 protein. Here the sample spans over 200,000 distinct CDR3 sequences, 5.5% to 7.5% being singletons. This clonotype was seen at least ten times. The sample also formed part of further work on T cells expressing NK-cell markers.

The sequence derives from a woman aged 18-35 years in good health. This chain joins TRBV24-1 and TRBJ2-3; possible D gene TRBD1, 7 bases. The sequenced sample was CD8+ T cells sorted from blood. CDR3 nucleotides: TGTGATGACAGGGCAGGAACCTTTAGGGAGGCTAGCGGCACAGATACGCAGTATTTT. This codes for CDDRAGTFREASGTDTQYF.